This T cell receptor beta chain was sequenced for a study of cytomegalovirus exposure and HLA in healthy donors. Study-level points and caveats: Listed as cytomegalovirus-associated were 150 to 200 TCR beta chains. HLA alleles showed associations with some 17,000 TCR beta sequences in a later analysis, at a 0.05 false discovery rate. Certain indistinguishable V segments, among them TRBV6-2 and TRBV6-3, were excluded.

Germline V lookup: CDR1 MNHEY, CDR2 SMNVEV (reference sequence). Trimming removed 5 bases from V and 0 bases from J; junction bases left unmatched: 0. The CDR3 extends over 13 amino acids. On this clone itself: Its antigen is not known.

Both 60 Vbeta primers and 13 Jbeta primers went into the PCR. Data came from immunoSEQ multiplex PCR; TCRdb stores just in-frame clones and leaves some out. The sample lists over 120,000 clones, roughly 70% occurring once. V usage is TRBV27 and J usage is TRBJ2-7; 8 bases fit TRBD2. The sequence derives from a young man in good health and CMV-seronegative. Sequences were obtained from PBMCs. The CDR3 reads CASSSGSSYEQYF. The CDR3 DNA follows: TGTGCCAGCAGTAGCGGGAGCTCCTACGAGCAGTACTTC.